The clone carrying this T cell receptor beta chain occurred once. Its antigen is unknown. This record comes from a study of Graves' ophthalmopathy and Graves' hyperthyroidism. Findings of the study overall: Ophthalmopathy and stable hyperthyroidism were discriminated by a 13-signature model, with about 90% sensitivity and approximately 78% specificity.

Amplified material comprised TCR beta CDR3 regions derived from RNA transcripts. HTBI-primed first-round RT-PCR preceded second-round multiplex PCR. TCRdb used MiXCR to reprocess the multiplex PCR reads, holding one entry per CDR3 protein. The table has 600,000 to 950,000 distinct CDR3 sequences, roughly two fifths seen once. Trimming took 6 bases from V and 0 from J, leaving 16 bases between them. Germline lookup yields CDR1 SEHNR and CDR2 FQNEAQ (reference sequence). The CDR3 contains 16 residues. Donors with ophthalmopathy: moderate-to-severe activity, CAS ≥3, NOSPECS ≥4, duration under 3 months. Thyroid ultrasound, orbital computed tomography, TRAb, serum thyroxine and clinical symptoms formed the basis of diagnosis.

This sequence was found in an adult man with Graves' ophthalmopathy. V gene TRBV7-9 combines with J gene TRBJ2-3; tentatively, D is TRBD1 or TRBD2 (5 bases each). The sequenced sample consisted of peripheral blood. DNA of the CDR3: TGTGCCAGCAGTGAAGGGGAGACCGCTAGCACAGATACGCAGTATTTT. Translated, it gives CASSEGETASTDTQYF.